The 13 T cell receptor beta chains presented below share a single source sample, sequenced in a study of blood T cell repertoires in COVID-19. This table comes from immunoSEQ multiplex PCR, and its TCRdb copy is limited to in-frame clones, with some not included. The repertoire holds hundreds of thousands of clones, with just under 90% as singletons. Sequenced sample: PBMCs or T cells enriched from blood (not recorded which). The receptors were gathered from a woman between 50 and 59 years old who had been exposed to COVID-19.

V usage is TRBV28 and J usage is TRBJ1-1, with a possible D match to TRBD1 (6 bases). Germline V gives CDR1 MDHEN, CDR2 SYDVKM. V was cut by 1 base and J by 2 bases, with 14 bases left in between. CDR3 length equals 16 residues. The CDR3 here is CASSLFGGRGNTEAFF. The DNA of the CDR3 is TGTGCCAGCAGTTTATTCGGGGGGCGCGGTAACACTGAAGCTTTCTTT.

V gene TRBV2 combines with J gene TRBJ2-6; TRBD2 matches at 8 bases. Germline-derived CDR1 and CDR2 are SNHLY and FYNNEI. The trim removed 7 bases at V and 0 bases at J, leaving 5 bases unmatched. The CDR3 length is 16 residues. The CDR3 nucleotides read TGTGCCAGCAACCTAGCGGGCCGCTCTGGGGCCAACGTCCTGACTTTC. This encodes CASNLAGRSGANVLTF. The full variable domain, completed using reference TRBV2 and TRBJ2-6, is EPEVTQTPSHQVTQMGQEVILRCVPISNHLYFYWYRQILGQKVEFLVSFYNNEISEKSEIFDDQFSVERPDGSNFTLKIRSTKLEDSAMYFCASNLAGRSGANVLTFGAGSRLTVL.

This chain links TRBV2 with TRBJ2-7; perhaps TRBD2 as D (6 bases). V shed 9 bases and J shed 5 bases, with 20 bases lying between them. This CDR3 spans 14 amino acids. In germline, CDR1 is SNHLY, CDR2 FYNNEI. CDR3 bases: TGTGCCAGAGGGCCCCAGACTAGAACCCACGAGCAGTACTTC. Protein sequence: CARGPQTRTHEQYF.

The chain links TRBV2 to TRBJ2-7, with 7 positions matching TRBD2. The V gene end was trimmed by 8 bases and the J gene end by 6 bases; junction bases not matched to a gene: 7. The germline V gene encodes CDR1 SNHLY and CDR2 FYNNEI. This CDR3 has 12 residues. This CDR3 reads CASGTTGGEQYF. The DNA for the CDR3 is TGTGCCAGCGGAACGACGGGGGGCGAGCAGTACTTC.

The table lists this clone with a count of one. This chain links TRBV18 with TRBJ1-5; perhaps TRBD1 as D (5 bases). Trimming stripped 1 base from V and 0 bases from J, with 13 bases between. Germline V lookup: CDR1 KGHSH, CDR2 LQKENI. The CDR3 is made up of 17 amino acids. Here the CDR3 reads CASSPQEGRVSNQPQHF. The CDR3 nucleotides are TGTGCCAGCTCACCACAGGAGGGACGGGTTAGCAATCAGCCCCAGCATTTT.

The rearrangement links TRBV7-9 to TRBJ2-7; weak D call: TRBD1 (5 bases). The CDR3 totals 14 residues. The V end lost 5 bases, the J end lost 2 bases, and 13 bases lay between the germline ends. Germline V gene lookup returns CDR1 SEHNR and CDR2 FQNEAQ (reference sequence). This CDR3 reads CASSDQTVTYEQYF. In nucleotides, the CDR3 is TGTGCCAGCAGCGACCAGACAGTAACCTACGAGCAGTACTTC.

This rearrangement joins TRBV19 to TRBJ2-1; D is perhaps TRBD2 (7 bases). The CDR3 has 17 residues. V was shortened by 1 base and J by 4 bases, with 17 bases between the two germline ends. Per germline, CDR1 LNHDA and CDR2 SQIVND (reference sequence). The CDR3 sequence: CASSIVGGGPRYNEQFF. DNA for the CDR3: TGTGCCAGTAGTATAGTGGGGGGGGGCCCTAGGTACAATGAGCAGTTCTTC.

The chain couples TRBV3-1 (or the pseudogene TRBV3-2) to TRBJ2-6; D is possibly TRBD1 (6 bases). The V gene lost 4 bases and the J gene lost 1 base, with 8 bases spanning the gap. This CDR3 spans 15 amino acids. Per the germline V gene, CDR1 is LGHDT and CDR2 is YNNKEL (reference sequence). The CDR3 DNA reads as TGTGCCAGCAGCCCGGACAGTTCTGGGGCCAACGTCCTGACTTTC. This encodes CASSPDSSGANVLTF.

This clone was seen once. This chain uses TRBV30 with TRBJ2-3; 10 nucleotides line up with TRBD2. The length of the CDR3 is 15 residues. Germline CDR1 is GTSNPN and CDR2 is SVGIG (reference sequence). V lost 3 bases and J lost 6; bases outside the gene matches: 9. In nucleotides, the CDR3 is TGTGCCTGGAGCGCCAGCGGGGGGGCGTTCGATACGCAGTATTTT. Translation: CAWSASGGAFDTQYF.

V is TRBV27 and J is TRBJ2-3; possibly TRBD1 for D (6 bases). CDR1 MNHEY and CDR2 SMNVEV come from the germline V gene (reference sequence). The CDR3 is 13 amino acids. Trimming shortened V by 4 bases and J by 6 bases, and 11 bases separated the two germline ends. The CDR3 here is CASSSAGVDTQYF. As DNA, the CDR3 is TGTGCCAGCAGTTCGGCAGGGGTCGATACGCAGTATTTT.

The J gene is TRBJ1-4, the V gene TRBV7-9; D perhaps matches TRBD1 (6 bases). Germline V CDR1 and CDR2: SEHNR, FQNEAQ (reference sequence). Trimming removed 5 bases at V and 8 bases at J, with 21 bases between. This CDR3 is 16 amino acids long. The CDR3 coding sequence is TGTGCCAGCAGCCCGTTAATTTCAGGGGATCTGGAAAAACTGTTTTTT. It specifies CASSPLISGDLEKLFF.

The chain joins TRBV30 to TRBJ1-2; D might be TRBD1 (5 bases). Per germline, CDR1 GTSNPN and CDR2 SVGIG (reference sequence). Trimming pared 2 bases from V and 2 bases from J, leaving 12 bases between. There are 14 residues in the CDR3. CDR3 sequence (DNA): TGTGCCTGGAGTAGGTCGACAGTCAACTATGGCTACACCTTC. Its translation is CAWSRSTVNYGYTF.

The V gene is TRBV7-2, the J gene TRBJ2-7; 11 bases align to TRBD2. The CDR3 has 16 amino acids. V shed 0 bases and J 2 bases; nucleotides not matched to a gene: 3. Germline lookup yields CDR1 SGHTA and CDR2 FQGNSA. The CDR3, as DNA: TGTGCCAGCAGCTTAGCGGGGACTAGCGGCCCCTACGAGCAGTACTTC. It translates to CASSLAGTSGPYEQYF.